Each of the 21 T cell receptor beta chains below was sequenced from the same sample in a study of cytomegalovirus exposure and HLA in healthy donors. PCR employed 60 Vbeta and 13 Jbeta primers. Measured with immunoSEQ multiplex PCR; TCRdb has only the in-frame clones, and not every one. In the table there are roughly 190,000 clones, roughly 80% of which are singletons. Sequences were obtained from PBMCs. These TCRs come from a woman aged 18-29 years in good health and CMV-seronegative.

This clone was observed a single time. This sequence joins TRBV5-1 and TRBJ2-3, with 9 bases identical to TRBD2. The CDR3 is made up of 19 amino acids. The V and J ends lost 0 bases and 2 bases, in that order; junction bases with no gene match: 13. Germline CDR1 and CDR2: SGHRS and YFSETQ. The CDR3 DNA reads TGCGCCAGCAGCTTGGGATATAGCGGGAGAGCGTGGAACACAGATACGCAGTATTTT. Its protein product is CASSLGYSGRAWNTDTQYF. The variable domain in full, with the rest retrieved from reference TRBV5-1 and TRBJ2-3, is KAGVTQTPRYLIKTRGQQVTLSCSPISGHRSVSWYQQTPGQGLQFLFEYFSETQRNKGNFPGRFSGRQFSNSRSEMNVSTLELGDSALYLCASSLGYSGRAWNTDTQYFGPGTRLTVL.

This chain connects TRBV14 to TRBJ2-7; tentatively, D is TRBD1 (5 bases). The CDR3 consists of 15 residues. CDR1 is SGHDN and CDR2 is FVKESK in the germline V gene. The V end lost 0 bases, the J end lost 3 bases, and 12 bases lay between the germline ends. CDR3 DNA: TGTGCCAGCAGCCAAGATCGGCAGGGAAGCTACGAGCAGTACTTC. Translated, it gives CASSQDRQGSYEQYF. The variable domain in full, completed from reference TRBV14 and TRBJ2-7, reads EAGVTQFPSHSVIEKGQTVTLRCDPISGHDNLYWYRRVMGKEIKFLLHFVKESKQDESGMPNNRFLAERTGGTYSTLKVQPAELEDSGVYFCASSQDRQGSYEQYFGPGTRLTVT.

The chain carries TRBV6-5 and TRBJ2-1; 11 bases agree with TRBD2. The CDR3 covers 16 residues. Trimming took 2 bases from V and 10 from J; bases not matched to a gene: 10. Germline CDR1 is MNHEY and CDR2 is SVGAGI. CDR3 loop: CASSYPGLAATKEQFF. The DNA of the CDR3 is TGTGCCAGCAGTTACCCGGGACTAGCGGCAACTAAGGAGCAGTTCTTC.

The chain couples TRBV5-4 to TRBJ1-1, with D perhaps matching TRBD1 (5 bases). Germline V gives CDR1 SGHNT, CDR2 YYREEE (reference sequence). V was cut by 9 bases and J by 4 bases, with 16 bases left in between. The CDR3 has 13 residues. CDR3 in amino acids: CATAWGVGTEAFF. For the CDR3, the DNA is TGTGCCACAGCATGGGGGGTAGGCACTGAAGCTTTCTTT.

DNA of the CDR3: TGTGCCAGTAGTATAGAGGCAGGGCCAGGCCAGCCCCAGCATTTT. Translating it yields CASSIEAGPGQPQHF. The gene calls are TRBV19 and TRBJ1-5; a possible D gene is TRBD1 (5 bases). The CDR3 consists of 15 residues. Trimming removed 0 bases from V and 7 bases from J, with 13 bases in between. Germline V lookup: CDR1 LNHDA, CDR2 SQIVND (reference sequence). The full variable domain, in which reference TRBV19 and TRBJ1-5 provide the parts outside the CDR3, is DGGITQSPKYLFRKEGQNVTLSCEQNLNHDAMYWYRQDPGQGLRLIYYSQIVNDFQKGDIAEGYSVSREKKESFPLTVTSAQKNPTAFYLCASSIEAGPGQPQHFGDGTRLSIL.

This chain uses TRBV29-1 with TRBJ2-7; 10 bases map to TRBD2. This CDR3 is built from 13 residues. Trimming removed 5 bases from V and 3 bases from J; junction bases left unmatched: 4. Germline V gene sequence: CDR1 SQVTM, CDR2 ANQGSEA. CDR3 residues: CSVQLAGFYEQYF. CDR3 in DNA: TGCAGCGTTCAACTAGCGGGATTCTACGAGCAGTACTTC.

The chain's CDR3 is CASSEASRGETQYF. In nucleotides, the CDR3 is TGTGCCAGCAGTGAAGCTAGCAGGGGAGAGACCCAGTACTTC. This chain links TRBV6-1 with TRBJ2-5, with D possibly being TRBD1 (6 bases). Between the trimmed V and J ends, which lost 0 bases and 4 bases, there was a span of 9 bases. Germline V gene sequence: CDR1 MNHNS, CDR2 SASEGT. This CDR3 has 14 amino acids.

The V call is TRBV29-1, the J call TRBJ1-1; the match to TRBD1 covers 7 bases. J lost 7 bases, V lost 4 bases, and 12 bases had no gene match. Germline CDR1 and CDR2: SQVTM and ANQGSEA. The CDR3 runs 14 residues. The CDR3, as DNA: TGCAGCGTTGCTATTCGGACAGGAGGGGTTGAAGCTTTCTTT. Amino acid sequence: CSVAIRTGGVEAFF. Complete variable domain (other parts from reference TRBV29-1 and TRBJ1-1): SAVISQKPSRDICQRGTSLTIQCQVDSQVTMMFWYRQQPGQSLTLIATANQGSEATYESGFVIDKFPISRPNLTFSTLTVSNMSPEDSSIYLCSVAIRTGGVEAFFGQGTRLTVV.

The chain joins TRBV19 to TRBJ1-3; 8 bases match TRBD1. The CDR3 totals 14 residues. After removal of 5 bases from V and 3 bases from J, the junction contained 3 bases not matched to a gene. The germline V gene encodes CDR1 LNHDA and CDR2 SQIVND (reference sequence). CDR3 sequence reads: CASSDRGYGNTIYF. CDR3 coding DNA: TGTGCCAGTAGTGACAGGGGTTATGGAAACACCATATATTTT.

The chain has TRBV7-2 and TRBJ2-7, with TRBD2 matching over 7 bases. CDR3 length: 15 amino acids. V lost 5 bases to trimming and J lost 1 base; unmatched junction nucleotides: 8. From germline, CDR1 is SGHTA and CDR2 FQGNSA. CDR3: CASSAAREISYEQYF. CDR3 bases: TGTGCCAGCAGCGCTGCGCGGGAGATTTCCTACGAGCAGTACTTC.

The chain recombines TRBV28 with TRBJ2-5, with 11 bases fitting TRBD2. The CDR3 has 17 residues. V gave up 3 bases and J gave up 4 bases; unmatched junction bases: 10. The V gene's germline CDR1 is MDHEN and CDR2 SYDVKM. CDR3 bases: TGTGCCAGCAGTTTCCCCGGGACTAGCGGTTCCGGAGAGACCCAGTACTTC. It specifies CASSFPGTSGSGETQYF.

This clone was detected only a few times. The rearrangement uses TRBV7-9 and TRBJ2-5; possibly TRBD2 for D (5 bases). V lost 5 bases, J lost 1 base, and 11 bases lay in between. The CDR3 contains 14 residues. Germline V CDR1 and CDR2: SEHNR, FQNEAQ (reference sequence). CDR3 bases: TGTGCCAGCAGCCGGAACAGCGGCCAAGAGACCCAGTACTTC. It codes for CASSRNSGQETQYF.

This rearrangement joins TRBV25-1 to TRBJ2-1, with 7 bases aligning to TRBD2. CDR1 is MGHDK, CDR2 SYGVNS, per germline. This CDR3 is 14 amino acids long. V was pared by 3 bases and J by 9 bases, with 8 bases of the junction left unmatched. Here the CDR3 DNA reads TGTGCCAGCAGTGACCGGGACTATCTCCGTGAGCAGTTCTTC. Translating it yields CASSDRDYLREQFF.

This clone was seen just once. The chain joins TRBV5-1 to TRBJ2-2; TRBD2 might be the D (5 bases). Looked up from germline, CDR1 is SGHRS and CDR2 is YFSETQ. Trimming removed 6 bases at V and 3 bases at J, with 18 bases between. This CDR3 spans 16 amino acids. CDR3 DNA sequence: TGCGCCAGCAAGGCTAGCCGGCAGATGGACACCGGGGAGCTGTTTTTT. Protein sequence: CASKASRQMDTGELFF.

The V and J genes are TRBV7-8 and TRBJ2-5; D is possibly TRBD1 (6 bases). The CDR3 covers 14 residues. Germline assignment: CDR1 SGHVS and CDR2 FQNEAQ. The V and J ends lost 5 bases and 1 base respectively, with 11 bases between them. As DNA, the CDR3 is TGTGCCAGCAGCCCCTTGACAGGCCAAGAGACCCAGTACTTC. It is translated as CASSPLTGQETQYF. The complete variable domain, with remaining parts taken from reference TRBV7-8 and TRBJ2-5, reads GAGVSQSPRYKVAKRGQDVALRCDPISGHVSLFWYQQALGQGPEFLTYFQNEAQLDKSGLPSDRFFAERPEGSVSTLKIQRTQQEDSAVYLCASSPLTGQETQYFGPGTRLLVL.

The chain carries TRBV19 and TRBJ2-3; 7 bases are a match to TRBD2. V lost 7 bases, J lost 6 bases, and 7 bases stayed unmatched. The CDR3 runs 13 residues. CDR1 LNHDA and CDR2 SQIVND come from the germline V gene (reference sequence). The CDR3 sequence is CASTRTSADTQYF. The CDR3 DNA reads TGTGCCAGTACCCGGACTAGTGCGGATACGCAGTATTTT.

V usage is TRBV4-3 and J usage is TRBJ2-7; D is unclear. Germline V gene lookup returns CDR1 LGHNA and CDR2 YSLEER. CDR3 length equals 14 residues. Trimming removed 0 bases at V and 1 base at J, with 7 bases between. The DNA for the CDR3 is TGCGCCAGCAGCCAAGATCACCAGTCCTACGAGCAGTACTTC. Its protein is CASSQDHQSYEQYF.

V and J are TRBV19 and TRBJ2-2; 9 nucleotides line up with TRBD2. This CDR3 has 17 residues. J gave up 5 bases and V 5 bases, and 12 bases lay outside the gene matches. Germline-derived CDR1 and CDR2 are LNHDA and SQIVND (reference sequence). The CDR3 is CASSHLPLREGTGELFF. CDR3 DNA sequence: TGTGCCAGTAGTCACCTCCCCCTGCGGGAGGGGACCGGGGAGCTGTTTTTT. Full variable domain (missing parts from reference TRBV19 and TRBJ2-2): DGGITQSPKYLFRKEGQNVTLSCEQNLNHDAMYWYRQDPGQGLRLIYYSQIVNDFQKGDIAEGYSVSREKKESFPLTVTSAQKNPTAFYLCASSHLPLREGTGELFFGEGSRLTVL.

The gene calls are TRBV5-1 and TRBJ2-7, with D tentatively TRBD2 (6 bases). The CDR3 totals 15 residues. V lost 0 bases, J lost 0 bases, and 10 bases lay in between. CDR1 is SGHRS and CDR2 is YFSETQ in the germline V gene. The CDR3 sequence: CASSLAPGDSYEQYF. For the CDR3, the DNA is TGCGCCAGCAGCTTGGCACCGGGGGACTCCTACGAGCAGTACTTC.

As regards this clone: Relative to the germline gene, one junction end is altered; a read error may explain this. CDR3 sequence reads: CASSLDHLASQF. CDR3 DNA sequence: TGTGCCAGCAGCTTAGATCATTTGGCTTCTCAATTT. The rearrangement joins TRBV11-3 to TRBJ1-1; D unresolved. The CDR3 runs 12 residues. Germline loops: CDR1 SGHNT, CDR2 YENEEA.

The J gene is TRBJ2-1, the V gene TRBV27; the D is unclear. The CDR3 runs 13 residues. The germline V and J ends were trimmed by 1 base and 3 bases, with 4 bases remaining between them. Germline-derived CDR1 and CDR2 are MNHEY and SMNVEV (reference sequence). CDR3 residues: CASSLYSYNEQFF. The CDR3 DNA is TGTGCCAGCAGTTTATACAGCTACAATGAGCAGTTCTTC.